These 26 T cell receptor beta chains were sequenced from one sample in a study of blood T cell repertoires in COVID-19. Measured with immunoSEQ multiplex PCR; TCRdb has only the in-frame clones, and not every one. The sample lists 140,000 or so clones, around 90% seen once, with 5% to 6% in the top ten. Specimen: peripheral blood. All receptors come from a human donor in a cohort sampled during active COVID-19.

The chain joins TRBV28 to TRBJ1-2, with D possibly being TRBD1 (5 bases). Germline values: CDR1 MDHEN, CDR2 SYDVKM. The length of the CDR3 is 16 residues. Trimming stripped 5 bases from V and 0 bases from J, with 16 bases between. DNA of the CDR3: TGTGCCAGCAGTCCCACGGGGGGTCGAACTAACTATGGCTACACCTTC. Amino acid sequence: CASSPTGGRTNYGYTF.

The chain is built from TRBV2 and TRBJ2-7; TRBD2 agrees at 12 bases. This CDR3 contains 15 residues. Germline values: CDR1 SNHLY, CDR2 FYNNEI. J gave up 3 bases and V 4 bases, and 4 bases lay outside the gene matches. CDR3 nucleotide sequence: TGTGCCAGCAGTGGCAGACTAGCGGGGGTCTACGAGCAGTACTTC. Residues: CASSGRLAGVYEQYF.

The V and J genes are TRBV3-1 (or the pseudogene TRBV3-2) and TRBJ2-7; no firm D call. CDR3 length equals 13 residues. V lost 6 bases to trimming and J lost 5 bases, with 14 bases between them. Per germline, CDR1 LGHDT and CDR2 YNNKEL (reference sequence). The CDR3 loop reads CASRESFRDEQYF. Here the CDR3 DNA reads TGTGCCAGCAGGGAATCCTTCCGGGACGAGCAGTACTTC.

This rearrangement joins TRBV30 to TRBJ1-2; perhaps TRBD1 as D (6 bases). Trimming took off 4 bases at V and 4 bases at J, with 19 bases between the two ends. CDR3 size: 15 residues. The germline V gene has CDR1 GTSNPN and CDR2 SVGIG (reference sequence). CDR3 DNA: TGTGCCTGGACCGTCTCCCGGGGGGCCCTCTATGGCTACACCTTC. Translation: CAWTVSRGALYGYTF.

Only a few counts were recorded for this clone. This sequence joins TRBV18 and TRBJ2-3; D may be TRBD2 (5 bases). CDR3 length: 12 residues. Germline loops: CDR1 KGHSH, CDR2 LQKENI. Trimming removed 3 bases at V and 8 bases at J, with 9 bases between. The CDR3 nucleotides read TGTGCCAGCTCACCCGGACTGCGTACGCAGTATTTT. It specifies CASSPGLRTQYF.

The chain recombines TRBV5-6 with TRBJ2-5; 7 positions agree with TRBD2. Looked up from germline, CDR1 is SGHDT and CDR2 is YYEEEE. The CDR3 totals 15 residues. V shed 1 base and J 7 bases; nucleotides not matched to a gene: 10. The CDR3 region has the DNA TGTGCCAGCAGCTTGTACCAGGGAGGGTTGGGGACCCAGTACTTC. This translates into CASSLYQGGLGTQYF.

This clone has only one observation. The V call is TRBV5-4, the J call TRBJ1-2; D is perhaps TRBD1 (5 bases). CDR1 is SGHNT and CDR2 is YYREEE in the germline V gene (reference sequence). The CDR3 contains 14 residues. Trimming shortened V by 4 bases and J by 5 bases, and 15 bases separated the two germline ends. The CDR3 sequence: CASSRGEVRYGYTF. CDR3 bases: TGTGCCAGCAGCAGAGGGGAGGTTCGGTATGGCTACACCTTC.

The V and J genes are TRBV27 and TRBJ2-1; no firm D call. Germline CDR1 is MNHEY and CDR2 is SMNVEV (reference sequence). V lost 2 bases and J lost 1, with 12 bases in between. The CDR3 is 16 amino acids. Here the CDR3 reads CASSLDETVSYNEQFF. CDR3 bases: TGTGCCAGCAGTTTAGATGAAACGGTTTCCTACAATGAGCAGTTCTTC.

The chain is built from TRBV28 and TRBJ2-7, with TRBD1 matching over 9 bases. Looked up from germline, CDR1 is MDHEN and CDR2 is SYDVKM. CDR3 length: 14 residues. The J segment lost 5 bases and the V segment lost 5 bases, leaving 7 bases of the junction unmatched. The CDR3 region is CASSDHRGLNEQYF. CDR3 bases: TGTGCCAGCAGTGATCACAGGGGGCTGAACGAGCAGTACTTC.

This chain uses TRBV11-2 with TRBJ2-3; D is perhaps TRBD2 (7 bases). Trimming cost V 0 bases and J 11 bases, with 12 bases left between them. The CDR3 runs to 13 residues. Germline CDR1 reads SGHAT; CDR2 reads FQNNGV. The CDR3 DNA sequence: TGTGCCAGCAGCTTAGAGGGAGCGGGACAGCAGTATTTT. This sequence encodes CASSLEGAGQQYF.

The chain links TRBV11-2 to TRBJ1-1, with D possibly being TRBD1 (5 bases). This CDR3 has 12 residues. Trimming took 5 bases from V and 12 from J, leaving 16 bases between them. In germline, CDR1 is SGHAT, CDR2 FQNNGV. CDR3 nucleotide sequence: TGTGCCAGCAGCGGGGGGGGATCGGTGACTTTCTTT. As protein: CASSGGGSVTFF. The whole variable domain, filled in from reference TRBV11-2 and TRBJ1-1, reads EAGVAQSPRYKIIEKRQSVAFWCNPISGHATLYWYQQILGQGPKLLIQFQNNGVVDDSQLPKDRFSAERLKGVDSTLKIQPAKLEDSAVYLCASSGGGSVTFFGQGTRLTVV.

This clone was seen only once. The V and J genes are TRBV14 and TRBJ2-1; the D gene is possibly TRBD2 (5 bases). This CDR3 has 16 amino acids. V lost 0 bases, J lost 7 bases, and 16 bases lay in between. CDR1 is SGHDN, CDR2 FVKESK, per germline. The chain's CDR3 is CASSQDFTRVANEQFF. The CDR3 coding sequence is TGTGCCAGCAGCCAAGATTTTACTAGAGTCGCGAATGAGCAGTTCTTC.

This clone appeared a few times. Different DNA sequences within this sample yield the same CDR3. CDR3 amino acids: CASSEAGGIYEQYF. The CDR3 coding sequence is TGTGCCAGCAGTGAAGCGGGGGGGATCTACGAGCAGTACTTC. The chain uses TRBV6-1 and TRBJ2-7; TRBD2 matches 7 bases. CDR3 length: 14 residues. Trimming removed 0 bases from V and 3 bases from J; junction bases left unmatched: 2. CDR1 MNHNS and CDR2 SASEGT come from the germline V gene.

The V and J genes are TRBV29-1 and TRBJ1-1; D perhaps matches TRBD1 (6 bases). Germline CDR1 reads SQVTM; CDR2 reads ANQGSEA. V was clipped by 3 bases and J by 7 bases, with 12 bases between them. The CDR3 extends over 12 amino acids. CDR3 nucleotide sequence: TGCAGCGTTGAGTCGGGGGGCGATGAAGCTTTCTTT. Protein sequence: CSVESGGDEAFF.

The V and J genes are TRBV19 and TRBJ2-5; the match to TRBD2 covers 8 bases. This CDR3 region has 15 residues. The J segment lost 4 bases and the V segment lost 5 bases, leaving 9 bases of the junction unmatched. The germline V gene has CDR1 LNHDA and CDR2 SQIVND (reference sequence). This chain's CDR3 is CASSPRLRGGETQYF. CDR3 coding DNA: TGTGCCAGTAGTCCCCGACTCCGGGGGGGAGAGACCCAGTACTTC.

The V gene is TRBV18, the J gene TRBJ1-2; D is unclear. This CDR3 has 13 residues. Trimming took 3 bases from V and 4 from J, leaving 9 bases between them. Germline CDR1 is KGHSH and CDR2 is LQKENI. CDR3 nucleotides: TGTGCCAGCTCACCGGGCAGGCTCTATGGCTACACCTTC. This gives the protein CASSPGRLYGYTF. The full variable domain, in which reference TRBV18 and TRBJ1-2 provide the parts outside the CDR3, is NAGVMQNPRHLVRRRGQEARLRCSPMKGHSHVYWYRQLPEEGLKFMVYLQKENIIDESGMPKERFSAEFPKEGPSILRIQQVVRGDSAAYFCASSPGRLYGYTFGSGTRLTVV.

The V and J genes are TRBV14 and TRBJ2-7; maybe TRBD1 (5 bases). This CDR3 has 13 amino acids. CDR1 and CDR2 from the germline V gene are SGHDN and FVKESK. V lost 6 bases and J lost 2, with 11 bases in between. The CDR3 reads CASSRTFPYEQYF. The CDR3 nucleotides read TGTGCCAGCAGTCGGACATTTCCCTACGAGCAGTACTTC.

J is TRBJ2-7 and V is TRBV5-1; TRBD2 aligns across 12 bases. This CDR3 is built from 16 residues. V dropped 2 bases and J dropped 4; count of bases not matched to a gene: 7. Germline V gene lookup returns CDR1 SGHRS and CDR2 YFSETQ. In DNA, the CDR3 is TGCGCCAGCAGCTTAGGATTGGGGACTAGCGGGTACGAGCAGTACTTC. It translates to CASSLGLGTSGYEQYF.

The genes are TRBV7-9 and TRBJ1-1; 10 nucleotides align to TRBD1. Germline V gene sequence: CDR1 SEHNR, CDR2 FQNEAQ (reference sequence). The ends lost 5 bases at V and 4 bases at J; junction bases unmatched: 4. This CDR3 is built from 14 residues. The CDR3 nucleotides read TGTGCCAGCAGCCGTAGGACAGGGGGCACTGAAGCTTTCTTT. Translation: CASSRRTGGTEAFF.

This rearrangement joins TRBV7-9 to TRBJ1-4, with 9 bases fitting TRBD1. The CDR3 contains 17 residues. Germline loops: CDR1 SEHNR, CDR2 FQNEAQ (reference sequence). The junction had 3 bases not matched to a gene; V was cut back by 1 base and J by 0 bases. Here the CDR3 reads CASSLGTGETTNEKLFF. CDR3 coding DNA: TGTGCCAGCAGCTTAGGGACAGGGGAAACAACTAATGAAAAACTGTTTTTT.

The V and J genes are TRBV28 and TRBJ1-3; TRBD1 aligns across 9 bases. The CDR3 is 17 residues long. Germline trimming cut 5 bases from V and 4 bases from J; bases unmatched to any gene: 12. Germline V gene lookup returns CDR1 MDHEN and CDR2 SYDVKM. The CDR3 region has the DNA TGTGCCAGCAGTCCGGAGGGACAGGGACTATCCGGAAACACCATATATTTT. Translated: CASSPEGQGLSGNTIYF. Filled out from reference TRBV28 and TRBJ1-3, the complete variable domain reads DVKVTQSSRYLVKRTGEKVFLECVQDMDHENMFWYRQDPGLGLRLIYFSYDVKMKEKGDIPEGYSVSREKKERFSLILESASTNQTSMYLCASSPEGQGLSGNTIYFGEGSWLTVV.

V is TRBV19 and J is TRBJ2-7; weak D call: TRBD2 (5 bases). The V and J ends lost 5 bases and 2 bases respectively, with 19 bases between them. CDR3 length: 16 amino acids. The germline V gene encodes CDR1 LNHDA and CDR2 SQIVND (reference sequence). CDR3 in amino acids: CASSPTSGLLTYEQYF. CDR3 nucleotide sequence: TGTGCCAGTAGTCCTACCTCCGGACTGCTTACCTACGAGCAGTACTTC.

The chain carries TRBV28 and TRBJ2-5; D is possibly TRBD1 (5 bases). CDR3 length equals 16 residues. V dropped 6 bases and J dropped 5 bases, with 22 bases sitting between them. CDR1 is MDHEN, CDR2 SYDVKM, per germline. The CDR3 reads CASSRDSTIGLETQYF. CDR3 DNA sequence: TGTGCCAGCAGCCGAGACAGTACGATTGGGCTGGAGACCCAGTACTTC.

In this sample, this clone turned up once. The V and J genes are TRBV29-1 and TRBJ2-2; unclear D gene. Trimming removed 4 bases from V and 0 bases from J, with 12 bases in between. The germline gives CDR1 SQVTM, CDR2 ANQGSEA. The CDR3 is made up of 15 amino acids. The CDR3 DNA follows: TGCAGCGTTGTCGCCGCCTCGGCGAACACCGGGGAGCTGTTTTTT. Translation gives CSVVAASANTGELFF.

The V call is TRBV11-2, the J call TRBJ2-3; perhaps TRBD2 as D (6 bases). The germline V gene encodes CDR1 SGHAT and CDR2 FQNNGV. The CDR3 length is 19 residues. Trimming left V 5 bases short and J 3 bases short, with 27 bases between. The CDR3 spells CASSLRRGQLGLSTDTQYF. The CDR3, as DNA: TGTGCCAGCAGCCTCCGGCGGGGCCAATTGGGTCTATCTACAGATACGCAGTATTTT.

This chain joins TRBV5-1 and TRBJ1-1, with D perhaps TRBD1 (5 bases). This CDR3 has 12 amino acids. Trimming pared 5 bases from V and 4 bases from J, leaving 9 bases between. Germline CDR1 reads SGHRS; CDR2 reads YFSETQ. This CDR3 is CASRGGGTEAFF. In DNA form, the CDR3 reads TGCGCCAGCAGGGGGGGTGGCACTGAAGCTTTCTTT.